These T cell receptor beta chains were read from a single sample in a study of cytomegalovirus exposure and HLA in healthy donors. Libraries were prepared by immunoSEQ multiplex PCR; TCRdb keeps only in-frame clonotypes and omits some of them. The sample consists of some 190,000 clones, 80% of them appearing once. Sequencing was done on a sample of PBMCs. The receptors derive from a young woman in good health and CMV-seronegative. CDR3s leave out the opening cysteine and the closing phenylalanine or tryptophan. Each record gives: V gene, J gene, CDR3 protein.

>TRBV2|TRBJ2-7
ASSEVQREQY
>TRBV5-1|TRBJ1-2
ASSLAGQGESGYT
>TRBV5-1|TRBJ1-1
ASSLGARDTEAF
>TRBV5-4|TRBJ1-2
ASSSGLRVV
>TRBV7-2|TRBJ1-5
ATISGNSNQPQH
>TRBV6-5|TRBJ1-5
ASRTGTGQPQH
>TRBV6-5|TRBJ1-3
ASSYAVASGNTIY
>TRBV5-1|TRBJ2-5
ASSLGGVQETQY
>TRBV9|TRBJ2-1
ASSARTFNALSYNEQF
>TRBV6-5|TRBJ2-6
ASSYSGARGANVLT
>TRBV5-1|TRBJ2-7
ASSLKGLQSWEQY
>TRBV29-1|TRBJ1-2
SARNTGTGEDGYT
>TRBV7-7|TRBJ1-5
ASSLMMRASPRQPQH
>TRBV4-2|TRBJ1-1
ASSLRQGGGMNTEAF
>TRBV6-6|TRBJ1-5
ASREPRQGSPQH
>TRBV7-9|TRBJ1-6
ASIPPGGNSPLH
>TRBV15|TRBJ2-2
ATSLRETGELF
>TRBV7-6|TRBJ2-2
ASRRGHATGELF
>TRBV29-1|TRBJ2-7
SAGTGGIYEQY
>TRBV6-1|TRBJ1-5
ASREGTGKRRLNQPQH
>TRBV4-2|TRBJ2-1
ASSQDRGKNNEQF
>TRBV2|TRBJ1-6
ASKTDSQNSPLH
>TRBV9|TRBJ2-5
ASVRGLGVQETQY
>TRBV15|TRBJ2-5
ATSRDLAGAQETQY